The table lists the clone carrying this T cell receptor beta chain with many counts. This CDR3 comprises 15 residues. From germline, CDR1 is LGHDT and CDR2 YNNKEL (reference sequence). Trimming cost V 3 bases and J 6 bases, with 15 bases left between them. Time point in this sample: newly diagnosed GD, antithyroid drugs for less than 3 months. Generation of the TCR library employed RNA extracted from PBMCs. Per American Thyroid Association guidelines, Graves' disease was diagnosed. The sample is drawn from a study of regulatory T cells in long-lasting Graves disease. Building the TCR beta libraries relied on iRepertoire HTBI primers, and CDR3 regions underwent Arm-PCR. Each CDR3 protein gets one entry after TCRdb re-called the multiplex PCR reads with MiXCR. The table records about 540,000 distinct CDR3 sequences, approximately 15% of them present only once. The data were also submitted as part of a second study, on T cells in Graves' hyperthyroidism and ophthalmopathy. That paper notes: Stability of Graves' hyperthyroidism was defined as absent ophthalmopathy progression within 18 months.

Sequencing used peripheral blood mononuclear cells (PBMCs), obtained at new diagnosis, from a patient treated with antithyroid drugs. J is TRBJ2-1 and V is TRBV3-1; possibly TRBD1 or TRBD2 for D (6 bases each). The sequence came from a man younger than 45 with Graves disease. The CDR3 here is CASSQERRGRNEQFF. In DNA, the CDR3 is TGTGCCAGCAGCCAGGAGAGACGGGGGCGCAATGAGCAGTTCTTC.